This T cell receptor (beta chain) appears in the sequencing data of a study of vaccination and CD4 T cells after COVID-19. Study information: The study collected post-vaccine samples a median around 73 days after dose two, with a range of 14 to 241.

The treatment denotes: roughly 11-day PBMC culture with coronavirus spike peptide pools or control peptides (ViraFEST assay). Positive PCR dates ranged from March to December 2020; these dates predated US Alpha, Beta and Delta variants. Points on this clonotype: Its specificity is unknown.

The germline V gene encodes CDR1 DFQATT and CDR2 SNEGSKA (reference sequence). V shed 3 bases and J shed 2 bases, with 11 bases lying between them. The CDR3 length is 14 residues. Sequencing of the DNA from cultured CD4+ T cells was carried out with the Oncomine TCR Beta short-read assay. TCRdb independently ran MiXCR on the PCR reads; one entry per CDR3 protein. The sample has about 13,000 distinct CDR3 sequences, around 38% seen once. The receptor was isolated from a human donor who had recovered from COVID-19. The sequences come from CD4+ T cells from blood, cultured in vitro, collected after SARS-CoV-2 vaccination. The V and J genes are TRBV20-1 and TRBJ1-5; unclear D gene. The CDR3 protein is CSASRYAGNQPQHF. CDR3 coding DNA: TGCAGTGCTAGTAGGTACGCCGGCAATCAGCCCCAGCATTTT.